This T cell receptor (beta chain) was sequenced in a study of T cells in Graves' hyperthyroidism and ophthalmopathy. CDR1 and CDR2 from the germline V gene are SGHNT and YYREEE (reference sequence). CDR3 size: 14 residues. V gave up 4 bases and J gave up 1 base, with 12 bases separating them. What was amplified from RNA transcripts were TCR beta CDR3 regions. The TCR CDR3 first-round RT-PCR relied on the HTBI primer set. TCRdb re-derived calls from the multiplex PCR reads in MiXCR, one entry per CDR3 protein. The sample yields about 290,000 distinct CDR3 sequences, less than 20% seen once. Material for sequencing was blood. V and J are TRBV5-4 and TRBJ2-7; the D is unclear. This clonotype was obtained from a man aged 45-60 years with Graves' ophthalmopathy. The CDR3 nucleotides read TGTGCCAGCAGCACTGACACCTTATCCTACGAGCAGTACTTC. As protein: CASSTDTLSYEQYF.